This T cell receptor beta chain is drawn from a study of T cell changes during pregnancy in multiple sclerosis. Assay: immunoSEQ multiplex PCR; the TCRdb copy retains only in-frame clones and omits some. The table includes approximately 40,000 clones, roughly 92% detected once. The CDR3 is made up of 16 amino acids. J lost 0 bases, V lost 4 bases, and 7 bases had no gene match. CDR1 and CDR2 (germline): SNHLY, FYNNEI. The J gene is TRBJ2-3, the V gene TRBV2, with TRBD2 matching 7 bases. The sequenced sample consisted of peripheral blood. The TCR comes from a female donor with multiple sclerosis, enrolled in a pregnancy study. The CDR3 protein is CASSGERDGSTDTQYF. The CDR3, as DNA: TGTGCCAGCAGTGGGGAGCGGGATGGTAGCACAGATACGCAGTATTTT.